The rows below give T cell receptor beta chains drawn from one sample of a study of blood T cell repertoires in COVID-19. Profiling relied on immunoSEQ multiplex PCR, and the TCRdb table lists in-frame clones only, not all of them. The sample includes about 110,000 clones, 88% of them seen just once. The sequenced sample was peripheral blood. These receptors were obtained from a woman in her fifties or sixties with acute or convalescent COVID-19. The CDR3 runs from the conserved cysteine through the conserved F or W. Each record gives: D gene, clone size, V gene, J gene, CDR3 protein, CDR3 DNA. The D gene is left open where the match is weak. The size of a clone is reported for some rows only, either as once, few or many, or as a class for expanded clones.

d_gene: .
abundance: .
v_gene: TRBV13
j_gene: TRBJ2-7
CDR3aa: CASSLIGGSVRQYF
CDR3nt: TGTGCCAGCAGCTTAATCGGCGGATCTGTGCGGCAGTACTTC

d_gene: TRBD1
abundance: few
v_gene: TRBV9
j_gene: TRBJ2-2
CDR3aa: CASSAGQGEPGELFF
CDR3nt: TGTGCCAGCAGCGCGGGACAGGGGGAACCCGGGGAGCTGTTTTTT

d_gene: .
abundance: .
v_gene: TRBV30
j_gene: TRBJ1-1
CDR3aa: CAWSTSGYTEAFF
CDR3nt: TGTGCCTGGAGTACGTCAGGGTACACTGAAGCTTTCTTT

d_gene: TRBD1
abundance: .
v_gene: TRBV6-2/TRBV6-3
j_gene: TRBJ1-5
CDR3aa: CASSNTGASNQPQHF
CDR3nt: TGTGCCAGCAGCAACACAGGGGCTAGCAATCAGCCCCAGCATTTT

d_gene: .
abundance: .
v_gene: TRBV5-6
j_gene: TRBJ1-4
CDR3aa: CASSLTGSGEKLFF
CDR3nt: TGTGCCAGCAGCTTGACAGGGTCAGGTGAAAAACTGTTTTTT

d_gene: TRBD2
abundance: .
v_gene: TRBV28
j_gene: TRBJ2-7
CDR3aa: CASSTAGGLSYEQYF
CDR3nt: TGTGCCAGCAGTACAGCGGGAGGCCTTTCCTACGAGCAGTACTTC

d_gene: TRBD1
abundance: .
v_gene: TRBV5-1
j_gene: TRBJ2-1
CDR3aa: CASKEQGTNNEQFF
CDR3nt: TGCGCCAGCAAGGAACAGGGGACAAACAATGAGCAGTTCTTC

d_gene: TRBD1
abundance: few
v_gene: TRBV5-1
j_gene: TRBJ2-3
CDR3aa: CASSRGQGGTDTQYF
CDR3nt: TGCGCCAGCAGCCGGGGACAGGGGGGCACAGATACGCAGTATTTT

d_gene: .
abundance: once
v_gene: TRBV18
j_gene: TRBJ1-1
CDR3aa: CASISGGRRTEAFF
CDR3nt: TGTGCCAGCATCAGCGGGGGGCGGAGAACTGAAGCTTTCTTT

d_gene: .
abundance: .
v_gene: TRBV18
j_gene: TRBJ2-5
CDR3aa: CASSPPTPRETQYF
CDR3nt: TGTGCCAGCTCACCGCCCACCCCGAGGGAGACCCAGTACTTC

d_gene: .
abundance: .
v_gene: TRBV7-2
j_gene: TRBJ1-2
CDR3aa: CASSLVAEGYTF
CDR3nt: TGTGCCAGCAGCTTAGTGGCGGAGGGCTACACCTTC

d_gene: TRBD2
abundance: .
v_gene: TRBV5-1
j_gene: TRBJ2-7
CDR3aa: CASSRTGRGDEQYF
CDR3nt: TGCGCCAGCAGCCGTACCGGCCGGGGGGACGAGCAGTACTTC

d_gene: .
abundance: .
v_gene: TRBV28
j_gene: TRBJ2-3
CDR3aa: CAIRGGTDTQYF
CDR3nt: TGTGCCATCCGCGGGGGCACAGATACGCAGTATTTT

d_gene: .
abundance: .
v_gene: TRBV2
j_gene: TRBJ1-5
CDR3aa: CASSATATMEPQHF
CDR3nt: TGTGCCAGCAGCGCGACAGCCACAATGGAGCCCCAGCATTTT

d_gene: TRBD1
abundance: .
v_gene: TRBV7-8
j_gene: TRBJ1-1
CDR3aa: CASSLTGTANTEAFF
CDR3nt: TGTGCCAGCAGCTTGACCGGGACAGCGAACACTGAAGCTTTCTTT

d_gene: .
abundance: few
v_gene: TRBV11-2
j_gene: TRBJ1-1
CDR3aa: CASSTKGDTEAFF
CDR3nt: TGTGCCAGCAGCACGAAAGGGGACACTGAAGCTTTCTTT

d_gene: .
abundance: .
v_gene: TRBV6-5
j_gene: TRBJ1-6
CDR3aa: CASSRTQTGDSPLHF
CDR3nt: TGTGCCAGCAGTCGTACTCAGACAGGAGATTCACCCCTCCACTTT

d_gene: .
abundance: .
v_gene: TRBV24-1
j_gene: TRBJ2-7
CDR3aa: CATSESSYEQYF
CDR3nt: TGTGCCACCAGTGAGAGTTCCTACGAGCAGTACTTC

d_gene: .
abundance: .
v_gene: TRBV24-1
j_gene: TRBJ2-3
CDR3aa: CATSEPTPKAGLTDTQYF
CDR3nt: TGTGCCACCAGTGAGCCCACACCAAAGGCAGGCCTCACAGATACGCAGTATTTT

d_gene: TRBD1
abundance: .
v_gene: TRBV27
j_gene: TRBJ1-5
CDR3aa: CASRDRENQPQHF
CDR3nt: TGTGCCAGCAGGGACAGGGAGAATCAGCCCCAGCATTTT

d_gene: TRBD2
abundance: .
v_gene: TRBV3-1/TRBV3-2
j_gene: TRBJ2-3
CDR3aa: CASSPPSGISTDTQYF
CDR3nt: TGTGCCAGCAGCCCTCCTAGCGGGATTAGCACAGATACGCAGTATTTT

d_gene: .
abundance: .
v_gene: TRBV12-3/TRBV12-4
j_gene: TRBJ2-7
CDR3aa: CASKLGRTYEQYF
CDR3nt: TGTGCCAGCAAACTTGGGAGGACCTACGAGCAGTACTTC

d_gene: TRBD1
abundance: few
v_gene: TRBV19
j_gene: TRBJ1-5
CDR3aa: CASSISGQGPVLPQHF
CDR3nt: TGTGCCAGTAGTATTTCTGGACAGGGCCCCGTGTTGCCCCAGCATTTT

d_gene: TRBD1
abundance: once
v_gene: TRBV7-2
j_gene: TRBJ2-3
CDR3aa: CASSPRGQGLDTQYF
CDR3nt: TGTGCCAGCAGCCCACGGGGACAGGGGCTCGATACGCAGTATTTT

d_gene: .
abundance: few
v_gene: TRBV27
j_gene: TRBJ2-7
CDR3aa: CASLRSGGRGEQYF
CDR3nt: TGTGCCAGTCTACGCTCGGGCGGGCGGGGCGAGCAGTACTTC

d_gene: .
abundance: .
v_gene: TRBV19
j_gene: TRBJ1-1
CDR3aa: CASTDAGTVNTEAFF
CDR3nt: TGTGCCAGTACTGACGCGGGGACGGTGAACACTGAAGCTTTCTTT

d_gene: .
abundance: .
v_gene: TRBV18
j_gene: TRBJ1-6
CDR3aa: CASSRGGENSPLHF
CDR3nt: TGTGCCAGCTCCCGGGGGGGCGAGAATTCACCCCTCCACTTT

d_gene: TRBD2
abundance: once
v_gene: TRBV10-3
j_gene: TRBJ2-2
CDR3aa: CAISSSSGGSNTGELFF
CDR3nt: TGTGCCATCAGCTCCTCTTCGGGGGGGTCAAACACCGGGGAGCTGTTTTTT

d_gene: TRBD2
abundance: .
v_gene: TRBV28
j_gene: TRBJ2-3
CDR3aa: CASSLTSVSSTDTQYF
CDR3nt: TGTGCCAGCAGCCTTACTAGCGTCTCTAGCACAGATACGCAGTATTTT

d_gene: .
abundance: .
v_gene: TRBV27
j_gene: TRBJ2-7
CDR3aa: CASSWGQIDEQYF
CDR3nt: TGTGCCAGCAGTTGGGGGCAGATCGACGAGCAGTACTTC

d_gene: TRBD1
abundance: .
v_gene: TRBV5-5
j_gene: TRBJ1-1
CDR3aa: CASSLEGQGAGTEAFF
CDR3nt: TGTGCCAGCAGCTTGGAGGGACAGGGGGCAGGCACTGAAGCTTTCTTT

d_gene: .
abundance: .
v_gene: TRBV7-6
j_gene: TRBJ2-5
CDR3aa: CASSFTGEKETQYF
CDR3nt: TGTGCCAGCAGCTTCACGGGGGAGAAAGAGACCCAGTACTTC

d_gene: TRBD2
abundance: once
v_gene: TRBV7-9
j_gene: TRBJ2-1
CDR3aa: CASSSPRTSGSQFF
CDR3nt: TGTGCCAGCAGCTCCCCCCGGACTAGCGGGAGTCAGTTCTTC

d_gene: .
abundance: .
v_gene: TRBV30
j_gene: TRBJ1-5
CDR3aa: CAWSGPTGWGQPQHF
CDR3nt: TGTGCCTGGAGTGGACCCACAGGGTGGGGTCAGCCCCAGCATTTT

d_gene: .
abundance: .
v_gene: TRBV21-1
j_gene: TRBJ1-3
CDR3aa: CASSKRGTGGAVGNTIYF
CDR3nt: TGTGCCAGCAGCAAGCGCGGGACAGGGGGCGCGGTTGGAAACACCATATATTTT

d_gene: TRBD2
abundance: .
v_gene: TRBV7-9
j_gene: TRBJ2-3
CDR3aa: CASPNQGREGLTDTQYF
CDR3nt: TGTGCCAGCCCCAATCAGGGGCGGGAGGGCCTCACAGATACGCAGTATTTT

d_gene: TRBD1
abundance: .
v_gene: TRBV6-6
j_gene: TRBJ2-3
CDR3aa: CASSYPGQGTDTQYF
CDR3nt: TGTGCCAGCAGTTACCCCGGACAGGGCACAGATACGCAGTATTTT

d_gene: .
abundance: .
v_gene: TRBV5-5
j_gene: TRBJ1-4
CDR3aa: CASSPGHPNEKLFF
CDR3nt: TGTGCCAGCAGTCCGGGACACCCGAATGAAAAACTGTTTTTT

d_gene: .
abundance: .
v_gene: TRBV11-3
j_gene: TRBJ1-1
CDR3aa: CASSLNRMNTEAFF
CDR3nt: TGTGCCAGCAGCTTAAACAGGATGAACACTGAAGCTTTCTTT